This TCR beta chain was retrieved from a study of human T cells and chemical hapten exposure. Time point specified: patch test 2, 6 weeks after DPC sensitization. Treatment here: therapeutic diphenylcyclopropenone sensitization with weekly scalp DPC. Donors were 18 to 70-year-old alopecia patients suitable for DPC. The CDR3 is 16 amino acids. The ends were cut back, 2 bases at V and 0 bases at J, with 11 bases in the middle. Germline CDR1 is MNHEY and CDR2 is SVGEGT. TCRdb ran MiXCR on the RACE reads and lists one entry per CDR3 protein. This sample has just over 350,000 distinct CDR3 sequences, with over 6% found just once.

The gene calls are TRBV6-2 or TRBV6-3 and TRBJ2-1, with D perhaps matching TRBD2 (6 bases). The clonotype originates from a woman younger than 35 with alopecia areata. Some clones in this sample may be carry-over from other donors' samples. The sequencing used whole blood, collected in connection with sensitization to the hapten diphenylcyclopropenone (DPC). The CDR3 here is CASSYGGTYSYNEQFF. As DNA, the CDR3 is TGTGCCAGCAGTTACGGCGGGACCTACTCCTACAATGAGCAGTTCTTC.